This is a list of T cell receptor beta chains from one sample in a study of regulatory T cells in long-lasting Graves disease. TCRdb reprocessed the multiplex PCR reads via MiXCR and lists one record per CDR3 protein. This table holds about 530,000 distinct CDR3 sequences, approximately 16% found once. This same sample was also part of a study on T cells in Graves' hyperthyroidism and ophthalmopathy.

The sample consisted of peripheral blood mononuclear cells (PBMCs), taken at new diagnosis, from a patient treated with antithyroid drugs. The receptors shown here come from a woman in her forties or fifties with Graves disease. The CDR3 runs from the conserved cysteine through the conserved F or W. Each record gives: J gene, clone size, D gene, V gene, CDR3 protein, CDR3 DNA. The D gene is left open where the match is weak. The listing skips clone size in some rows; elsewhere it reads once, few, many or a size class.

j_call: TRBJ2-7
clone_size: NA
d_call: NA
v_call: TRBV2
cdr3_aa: CASSEGRDHPF
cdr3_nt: TGTGCCAGCAGTGAGGGCAGGGACCATCCCTTC

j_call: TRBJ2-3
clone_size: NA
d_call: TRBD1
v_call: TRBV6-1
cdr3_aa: CASNKQGADTQYF
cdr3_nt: TGTGCCAGCAATAAACAGGGGGCGGATACGCAGTATTTT

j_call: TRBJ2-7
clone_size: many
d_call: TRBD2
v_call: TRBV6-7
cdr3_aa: CASSPPRLAGLYEQYF
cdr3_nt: TGTGCCAGCAGTCCCCCACGACTAGCGGGGCTCTACGAGCAGTACTTC

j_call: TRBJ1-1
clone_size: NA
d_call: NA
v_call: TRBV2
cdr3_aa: CASTTTSNTEAFF
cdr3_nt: TGTGCCAGCACTACGACAAGCAACACTGAAGCTTTCTTT

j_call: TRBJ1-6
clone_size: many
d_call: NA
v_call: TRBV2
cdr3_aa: CASSVGYQSPLHF
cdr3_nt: TGTGCCAGCAGTGTGGGGTACCAATCACCCCTCCACTTT

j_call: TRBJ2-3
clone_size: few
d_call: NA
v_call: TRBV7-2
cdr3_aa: CASSSTNDYKYTDTQYF
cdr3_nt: TGTGCCAGCAGCTCCACGAACGACTATAAATACACAGATACGCAGTATTTT

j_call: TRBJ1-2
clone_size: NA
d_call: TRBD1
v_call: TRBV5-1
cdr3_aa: CASSALRTGDGYTF
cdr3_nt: TGCGCCAGCAGCGCCCTCAGGACAGGGGATGGCTACACCTTC

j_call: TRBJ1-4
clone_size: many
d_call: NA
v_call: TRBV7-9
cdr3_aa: CASSSQGDEKLFF
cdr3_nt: TGTGCCAGCAGCTCGCAGGGTGATGAAAAACTGTTTTTT

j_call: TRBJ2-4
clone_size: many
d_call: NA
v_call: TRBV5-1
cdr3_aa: CASSLGTTEGDIQYF
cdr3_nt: TGCGCCAGCAGCTTGGGAACGACCGAAGGTGACATTCAGTACTTC

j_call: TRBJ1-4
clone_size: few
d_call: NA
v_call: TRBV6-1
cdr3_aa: CASSEEGIIHDINEKLFF
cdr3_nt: TGTGCCAGCAGTGAAGAAGGGATCATTCATGACATTAATGAAAAACTGTTTTTT

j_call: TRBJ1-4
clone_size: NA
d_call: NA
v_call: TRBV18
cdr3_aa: CASSPGTPNEKLFF
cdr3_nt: TGTGCCAGCTCACCCGGGACACCAAATGAAAAACTGTTTTTT

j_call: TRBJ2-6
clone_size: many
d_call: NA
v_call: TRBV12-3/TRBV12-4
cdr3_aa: CASSSAPSGANVLTF
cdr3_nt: TGTGCCAGCAGTTCCGCCCCGTCTGGGGCCAACGTCCTGACTTTC

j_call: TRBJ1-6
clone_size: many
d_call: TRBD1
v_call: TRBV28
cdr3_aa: CASSPRDRDYSPLHF
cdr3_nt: TGTGCCAGCAGTCCCAGGGACAGGGACTATTCACCCCTCCACTTT

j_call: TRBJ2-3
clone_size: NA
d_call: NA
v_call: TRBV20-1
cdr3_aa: CSARDWRGADTQYF
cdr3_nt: TGCAGTGCTAGAGATTGGAGGGGCGCAGATACGCAGTATTTT

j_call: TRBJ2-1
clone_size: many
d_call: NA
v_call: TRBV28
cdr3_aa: CASSLWGLYNEQFF
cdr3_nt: TGTGCCAGCAGTTTGTGGGGCCTATACAATGAGCAGTTCTTC

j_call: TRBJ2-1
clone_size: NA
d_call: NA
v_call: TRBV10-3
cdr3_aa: CAISESGRSSYNEQFF
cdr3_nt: TGTGCCATCAGTGAGTCGGGAAGGAGCTCCTACAATGAGCAGTTCTTC

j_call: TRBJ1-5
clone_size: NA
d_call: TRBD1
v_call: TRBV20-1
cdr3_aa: CSARTGGQPQHF
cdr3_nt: TGCAGTGCTCGGACAGGGGGTCAGCCCCAGCATTTT

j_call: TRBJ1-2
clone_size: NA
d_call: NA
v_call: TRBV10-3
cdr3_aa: CAISEASPEGYTF
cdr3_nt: TGTGCCATCAGTGAGGCCTCACCTGAGGGCTACACCTTC

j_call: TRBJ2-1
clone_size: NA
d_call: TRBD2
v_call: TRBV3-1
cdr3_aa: CASSLSGGNANEQFF
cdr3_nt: TGTGCCAGCAGTCTAAGCGGGGGGAATGCCAATGAGCAGTTCTTC

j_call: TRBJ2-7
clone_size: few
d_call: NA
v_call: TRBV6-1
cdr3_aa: CAPLPGLVHEQYF
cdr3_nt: TGTGCCCCCCTGCCAGGACTGGTTCACGAGCAGTACTTC

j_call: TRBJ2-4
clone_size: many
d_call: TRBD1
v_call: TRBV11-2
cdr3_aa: CASTLSGQGNIQYF
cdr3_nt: TGTGCCAGCACCCTATCGGGACAGGGGAACATTCAGTACTTC

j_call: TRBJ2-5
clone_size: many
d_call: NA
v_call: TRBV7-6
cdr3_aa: CASSLTSGSETQYF
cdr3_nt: TGTGCCAGCAGCTTAACGTCAGGGTCGGAGACCCAGTACTTC

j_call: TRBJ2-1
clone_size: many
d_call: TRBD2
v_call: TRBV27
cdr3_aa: CASSLLASGGFKDEQFF
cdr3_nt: TGTGCCAGCAGTTTATTGGCGAGCGGGGGGTTTAAGGATGAGCAGTTCTTC

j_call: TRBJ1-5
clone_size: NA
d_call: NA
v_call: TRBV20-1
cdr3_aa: CSAAQGGGNQPQHF
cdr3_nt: TGCAGTGCAGCCCAGGGAGGGGGCAATCAGCCCCAGCATTTT

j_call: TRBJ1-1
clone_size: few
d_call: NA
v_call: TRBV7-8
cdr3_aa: CASSLVGQQEAFF
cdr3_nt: TGTGCCAGCAGCTTAGTAGGTCAGCAGGAAGCTTTCTTT

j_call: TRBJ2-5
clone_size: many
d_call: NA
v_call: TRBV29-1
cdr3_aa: CSGGRDEETQYF
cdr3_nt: TGCAGCGGGGGCCGAGATGAGGAGACCCAGTACTTC

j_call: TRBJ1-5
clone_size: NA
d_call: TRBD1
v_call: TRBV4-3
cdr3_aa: CASSQPTGGLDQPRHF
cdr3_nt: TGCGCCAGCAGCCAACCGACAGGGGGCTTGGATCAGCCCCGGCATTTT

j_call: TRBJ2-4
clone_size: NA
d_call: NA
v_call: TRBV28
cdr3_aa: CASSWGAKNIQYF
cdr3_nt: TGTGCCAGCAGTTGGGGGGCCAAAAACATTCAGTACTTC

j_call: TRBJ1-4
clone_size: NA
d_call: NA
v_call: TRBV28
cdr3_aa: CASSLQREKLFF
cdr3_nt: TGTGCCAGCAGTTTACAAAGGGAAAAACTGTTTTTT